A selection of T cell receptor beta chains follows, all from one sample in a study of blood T cell repertoires in COVID-19. TCRdb's copy holds only in-frame clones and misses some; the assay was immunoSEQ multiplex PCR. The data show around 160,000 clones, with around nine tenths seen just once and about 2.1% held by the top ten. Sequenced sample: peripheral blood. Receptors originate from a human donor in a cohort sampled during active COVID-19. CDR3s include the opening cysteine and the closing phenylalanine or tryptophan. D genes are given only for firm matches. Size is omitted from some rows. Given values are once, few, many or a class for expanded clones.

>NA|NA|TRBJ1-3|TRBV5-5
TGTGCCAGCAACCATTGGACAGACTCTGGAAACACCATATATTTT
CASNHWTDSGNTIYF
>NA|TRBD1|TRBJ1-5|TRBV6-6
TGTGCCAGCAGTTACTCAACAGGGGGTAATCAGCCCCAGCATTTT
CASSYSTGGNQPQHF
>NA|TRBD2|TRBJ2-7|TRBV9
TGTGCCAGCAGCCTGGGTAGCGGGCTCTACGAGCAGTACTTC
CASSLGSGLYEQYF
>NA|TRBD1|TRBJ1-4|TRBV7-2
TGTGCCAGCAGCTACTCCGGGACAGCTAATGAAAAACTGTTTTTT
CASSYSGTANEKLFF
>NA|TRBD1|TRBJ2-7|TRBV28
TGTGCCAGCAGAGGCTACGAGGGCAGACAGGGCGAGCAGTACTTC
CASRGYEGRQGEQYF
>few|TRBD2|TRBJ2-7|TRBV6-1
TGTGCCAGCAGTGGGACCAGAATAGCTATAGCGGGCCTCTACGAGCAGTACTTC
CASSGTRIAIAGLYEQYF
>NA|NA|TRBJ2-1|TRBV7-7
TGTGCTAGCAGCTTAGACGGGGCAGGGAGGAATGAGCAGTTCTTC
CASSLDGAGRNEQFF
>NA|NA|TRBJ1-1|TRBV6-5
TGTGCCAGCAGTTACTCGATGACACTTGAAGCTTTCTTT
CASSYSMTLEAFF
>NA|TRBD1|TRBJ1-6|TRBV28
TGTGCCAGCAAAACTCAACGGGGACAGATTGTCCCCAATTCACCCCTCCACTTT
CASKTQRGQIVPNSPLHF
>NA|TRBD1|TRBJ1-1|TRBV7-2
TGTGCCAGCAGCTTAGCGACAGGGCCTGAAGCTTTCTTT
CASSLATGPEAFF
>NA|TRBD1|TRBJ2-1|TRBV19
TGTGCCAGTATAGGATCGCAGCACAGGGGGCAGTACAATGAGCAGTTCTTC
CASIGSQHRGQYNEQFF
>NA|TRBD2|TRBJ2-5|TRBV19
TGTGCCAGTAGCCCCGGGACTAGCGGGGGGATCCAAGAGACCCAGTACTTC
CASSPGTSGGIQETQYF
>NA|NA|TRBJ1-1|TRBV4-1
TGCGCCAGCAGCCAAGCCGTTGTGTCCAGGGGAACTTTCTTT
CASSQAVVSRGTFF
>once|TRBD1|TRBJ1-2|TRBV6-2/TRBV6-3
TGTGCCAGCAGTCCAAAAATTGGGACAGGGAACTATGGCTACACCTTC
CASSPKIGTGNYGYTF
>NA|NA|TRBJ1-1|TRBV2
TGTGCCAGCAGTGAACGATTAGGAGAGAGCACTGAAGCTTTCTTT
CASSERLGESTEAFF
>once|TRBD1|TRBJ2-3|TRBV5-1
TGCGCCAGCAGCCACGGGACAGGGCTGACAGATACGCAGTATTTT
CASSHGTGLTDTQYF
>NA|NA|TRBJ1-5|TRBV5-4
TGTGCCAGCAGCCGGGGGGAGGGTGGAGGCAATCAGCCCCAGCATTTT
CASSRGEGGGNQPQHF
>NA|NA|TRBJ1-1|TRBV7-9
TGTGCCAGCGCTCCCGGGGGGCGACGAACTGAAGCTTTCTTT
CASAPGGRRTEAFF
>NA|TRBD2|TRBJ2-2|TRBV5-1
TGCGCCAGCAGCTTCAACCTAGCGGGGGGCGCGACCGGGGAGCTGTTTTTT
CASSFNLAGGATGELFF
>NA|TRBD2|TRBJ2-3|TRBV10-3
TGTGCCATCAGTGAGGCATCTAGCGGGGGCACAGATACGCAGTATTTT
CAISEASSGGTDTQYF
>NA|NA|TRBJ1-5|TRBV7-9
TGTGCCAGCAGCTTAGGAGCTACCCCCAATCAGCCCCAGCATTTT
CASSLGATPNQPQHF
>NA|TRBD2|TRBJ2-7|TRBV7-2
TGTGCCAGCAGCGCAGCGGGGCAGGGTTTCGACGAGCAGTACTTC
CASSAAGQGFDEQYF
>NA|NA|TRBJ2-7|TRBV5-8
TGTGCCAGCAGCTTGCGATTAGGGTGGACTCCCTACGAGCAGTACTTC
CASSLRLGWTPYEQYF
>NA|TRBD1|TRBJ1-2|TRBV5-1
TGCGCCAGCAGACCGCCAGGGACAGGGGAATTCTATGGCTACACCTTC
CASRPPGTGEFYGYTF
>NA|TRBD1|TRBJ2-3|TRBV11-3
TGTGCCAGCAGTAAGGGGGCTAGCACAGATACGCAGTATTTT
CASSKGASTDTQYF
>medium-sized|TRBD1|TRBJ1-2|TRBV19
TGTGCCAGTAGCAAGGACAGGGGGCAAAATGGCTACACCTTC
CASSKDRGQNGYTF
>NA|NA|TRBJ2-5|TRBV5-1
TGCGCCAGCAGCCCCCTCAGGTCAGCCCAAGAGACCCAGTACTTC
CASSPLRSAQETQYF
>NA|NA|TRBJ1-1|TRBV12-3/TRBV12-4
TGTGCCAGCAGTTTACAGGGTAGGACTGAAGCTTTCTTT
CASSLQGRTEAFF
>NA|TRBD2|TRBJ2-1|TRBV5-1
TGCGCCAGCAGCTTGGCCGGGACTAGCGGGAGCAATGAGCAGTTCTTC
CASSLAGTSGSNEQFF
>once|TRBD2|TRBJ2-1|TRBV28
TGTGCCAGCAGTTTGAGGACTAGCTTATACAATGAGCAGTTCTTC
CASSLRTSLYNEQFF
>NA|TRBD1|TRBJ2-4|TRBV29-1
TGCAGCGCTGGGACAGGGGGCCCCATGTACTTC
CSAGTGGPMYF
>few|TRBD2|TRBJ2-7|TRBV25-1
TGTGCCAGCAGTGTAACCGGGACTAGATCATACGAGCAGTACTTC
CASSVTGTRSYEQYF
>NA|NA|TRBJ1-6|TRBV5-1
TGCGCCAGCAGCTTGGGGCGTGAGGATTCACCCCTCCACTTT
CASSLGREDSPLHF
>NA|TRBD1|TRBJ2-5|TRBV9
TGTGCCAGCAGCGTATTCGGGACAGGGGGCTTCCAAGAGACCCAGTACTTC
CASSVFGTGGFQETQYF
>NA|NA|TRBJ1-1|TRBV3-1/TRBV3-2
TGTGCCAGCAGCCAAGATCTTAGCGGGGGGCGAGTAGCTTTCTTT
CASSQDLSGGRVAFF
>NA|NA|TRBJ2-1|TRBV12-5
TGTGCTAGTGAGAGAGGGGGGGGCGAGCAGTTCTTC
CASERGGGEQFF
>NA|TRBD1|TRBJ2-7|TRBV29-1
TGCAGCGTCAAGACAGGGTTATCCTACGAGCAGTACTTC
CSVKTGLSYEQYF
>once|NA|TRBJ1-2|TRBV19
TGTGCCAGTAGTATATTTGGACTCGCCCATGACTACACCTTC
CASSIFGLAHDYTF
>few|NA|TRBJ1-5|TRBV7-8
TGTGCCAGCAGCTTAGGACTACAAAGCAATCAGCCCCAGCATTTT
CASSLGLQSNQPQHF
>NA|NA|TRBJ2-7|TRBV5-4
TGTGCCAGCAGCTCTGGCCGGGACTCTACCTACGAGCAGTACTTC
CASSSGRDSTYEQYF
>few|TRBD2|TRBJ2-1|TRBV11-1
TGTGCCAGCAGTTATAGGGAGGGGTCTTCCTACAATGAGCAGTTCTTC
CASSYREGSSYNEQFF
>NA|TRBD1|TRBJ1-1|TRBV2
TGTGCCAGCAGTGAGGACAGGGTTGGGGGCACTGAAGCTTTCTTT
CASSEDRVGGTEAFF
>NA|NA|TRBJ1-2|TRBV18
TGTGCCAGCTCACCACCACAGACCTATAACTATGGCTACACCTTC
CASSPPQTYNYGYTF
>NA|TRBD2|TRBJ2-5|TRBV28
TGTGCCAGCATCCCGGGACTAGCGGGGAGGGAGACCCAGTACTTC
CASIPGLAGRETQYF
>NA|TRBD1|TRBJ1-6|TRBV3-1/TRBV3-2
TGTGCCAGCAGCCAAGATCGCGAAGGGGGCAACTACTTT
CASSQDREGGNYF
>NA|NA|TRBJ2-1|TRBV9
TGTGCCAGCAGCCCGGAGGGGCTTAGAAGCGATGAGCAGTTCTTC
CASSPEGLRSDEQFF
>NA|NA|TRBJ1-4|TRBV4-3
TGCGCCAGCAGCCAAGAGTCGGGGTTTACTAATGAAAAACTGTTTTTT
CASSQESGFTNEKLFF
>NA|NA|TRBJ2-7|TRBV7-2
TGTGCCAGCAGCCCCAGTGACAGCCATCTCGAGCAGTACTTC
CASSPSDSHLEQYF
>once|TRBD1|TRBJ1-5|TRBV19
TGTGCCAGTAGTACAATCGACAGGGGGGAACAGCCCCAGCATTTT
CASSTIDRGEQPQHF
>NA|NA|TRBJ2-7|TRBV9
TGTGCCAGCAGCTTGCGGTTTGAGGGTGCTTACGAGCAGTACTTC
CASSLRFEGAYEQYF
>NA|NA|TRBJ2-1|TRBV2
TGTGCCACCCAGGGCGGTGAGCAGTTCTTC
CATQGGEQFF
>NA|NA|TRBJ2-3|TRBV7-2
TGTGCCAGCAGCTTAGGGAGGACTAGCACAGATACGCAGTATTTT
CASSLGRTSTDTQYF
>NA|TRBD2|TRBJ2-7|TRBV11-2
TGTGCCAGCAGCTCGGGACTAGCGGGGCGCGAGCAGTACTTC
CASSSGLAGREQYF